These T cell receptor beta chains were read from a single sample in a study of blood T cell repertoires in COVID-19. Method: immunoSEQ multiplex PCR; TCRdb's copy keeps in-frame clones and lacks some. The sample carries a few hundred thousand clones, 90% recorded once. Sequencing was done on a sample of peripheral blood. The receptors were sampled from an older woman with COVID-19, enrolled during active disease. Each CDR3 is given with its conserved first and last residue. Each record gives: J gene, V gene, clone size, D gene, CDR3 protein, CDR3 DNA. The D gene is left open where the match is weak. Size values are once, few and many counts, or a class for expanded clones, and some rows have none.

>TRBJ1-1|TRBV7-3|NA|TRBD1
CASSPPGTVNTEAFF
TGTGCCAGCAGCCCTCCCGGGACAGTGAACACTGAAGCTTTCTTT
>TRBJ2-5|TRBV7-2|NA|TRBD1
CASRPTQGAEETQYF
TGTGCCAGCAGACCTACACAGGGGGCGGAGGAGACCCAGTACTTC
>TRBJ2-3|TRBV3-1/TRBV3-2|NA|NA
CASSQTRDFYNTQYF
TGTGCCAGCAGCCAAACCCGGGACTTCTATAATACGCAGTATTTT
>TRBJ2-7|TRBV2|NA|TRBD2
CASSEGAIAGGPREQYF
TGTGCCAGCAGTGAGGGCGCAATAGCGGGGGGGCCCCGAGAGCAGTACTTC
>TRBJ1-5|TRBV4-2|NA|NA
CASSQDGGDQPQHF
TGTGCCAGCAGCCAAGATGGCGGGGATCAGCCCCAGCATTTT
>TRBJ2-6|TRBV18|NA|TRBD1
CASSRRQGSGANVLTF
TGTGCCAGCTCGCGACGACAGGGATCGGGGGCCAACGTCCTGACTTTC
>TRBJ2-1|TRBV4-3|NA|NA
CASSQEARSPYNEQFF
TGCGCCAGCAGCCAAGAGGCCCGCTCGCCCTACAATGAGCAGTTCTTC
>TRBJ2-7|TRBV7-8|NA|NA
CASSPTGRASSYEQYF
TGTGCCAGCAGCCCTACCGGGAGAGCCAGCTCCTACGAGCAGTACTTC
>TRBJ1-5|TRBV2|once|NA
CASSGYRALANQPQHF
TGTGCCAGCAGCGGATACAGGGCCCTAGCAAATCAGCCCCAGCATTTT
>TRBJ1-2|TRBV6-5|NA|NA
CASSSPLSQTYGYTF
TGTGCCAGCAGTTCCCCTCTGAGTCAGACTTATGGCTACACCTTC
>TRBJ2-7|TRBV2|NA|NA
CASSGLSGVLSYEQYF
TGTGCCAGCAGTGGCCTCTCGGGGGTGCTCTCCTACGAGCAGTACTTC
>TRBJ2-1|TRBV6-6|NA|TRBD2
CASSKTSEYNEQFF
TGTGCCAGCAGTAAGACTAGCGAGTACAATGAGCAGTTCTTC
>TRBJ1-2|TRBV9|NA|NA
CASRTGTYGYTF
TGTGCCAGCAGAACAGGGACCTATGGCTACACCTTC
>TRBJ1-5|TRBV4-1|few|TRBD1
CASSQQLIGTGNQPQHF
TGCGCCAGCAGCCAACAGCTAATAGGGACAGGCAATCAGCCCCAGCATTTT
>TRBJ1-5|TRBV23-1|NA|TRBD1
CASSQADRGFGQPQHF
TGCGCCAGCAGTCAGGCGGACAGGGGGTTTGGTCAGCCCCAGCATTTT
>TRBJ2-5|TRBV2|NA|TRBD2
CASSGRRGGQETQYF
TGTGCCAGCAGCGGAAGACGCGGGGGCCAAGAGACCCAGTACTTC
>TRBJ2-7|TRBV5-6|NA|TRBD1
CASSLGQGALYEQYF
TGTGCCAGCAGCTTGGGGCAGGGGGCACTATACGAGCAGTACTTC
>TRBJ2-1|TRBV7-9|NA|TRBD1
CASSLTGSNEQFF
TGTGCCAGCAGCCTGACAGGGTCCAATGAGCAGTTCTTC
>TRBJ1-3|TRBV27|NA|NA
CASSPDQGRYSGNTIYF
TGTGCCAGCAGTCCCGATCAGGGCCGATACTCTGGAAACACCATATATTTT
>TRBJ1-2|TRBV7-8|NA|NA
CASSLSHVGGYTF
TGTGCCAGCAGCTTAAGTCATGTCGGTGGCTACACCTTC
>TRBJ2-7|TRBV5-1|NA|NA
CASSLEGNSYEQYF
TGCGCCAGCAGCTTGGAGGGGAACTCCTACGAGCAGTACTTC
>TRBJ1-5|TRBV15|NA|NA
CATSAGVRQPQHF
TGTGCCACCAGTGCGGGGGTCCGCCAGCCCCAGCATTTT
>TRBJ2-7|TRBV7-6|NA|TRBD2
CASSSSGGPNYEQYF
TGTGCCAGCAGTTCAAGCGGGGGCCCCAACTACGAGCAGTACTTC
>TRBJ1-3|TRBV2|once|TRBD1
CASSLLTGPGGNTIYF
TGTGCCAGCAGTCTTCTGACAGGGCCTGGTGGAAACACCATATATTTT
>TRBJ2-7|TRBV19|NA|NA
CASRAQTITGYEQYF
TGTGCCAGTAGGGCACAGACCATCACAGGCTACGAGCAGTACTTC
>TRBJ2-1|TRBV30|NA|TRBD2
CAWSALTSGGIYNEQFF
TGTGCCTGGAGTGCACTGACTAGCGGGGGGATATACAATGAGCAGTTCTTC
>TRBJ2-2|TRBV11-3|NA|NA
CASRRGRNTGELFF
TGTGCCAGCAGAAGGGGCCGAAACACCGGGGAGCTGTTTTTT
>TRBJ1-1|TRBV19|NA|NA
CASSIRPSQRVGSEAFF
TGTGCCAGTAGTATTCGCCCGTCTCAGAGGGTGGGTAGTGAAGCTTTCTTT
>TRBJ1-1|TRBV12-3/TRBV12-4|NA|TRBD1
CASTARQGPEAFF
TGTGCCAGCACTGCCAGACAGGGCCCTGAAGCTTTCTTT
>TRBJ2-1|TRBV4-1|NA|TRBD2
CASSQRGAYNEQFF
TGCGCCAGCAGCCAACGGGGGGCCTACAATGAGCAGTTCTTC
>TRBJ1-2|TRBV5-6|NA|NA
CASSLAVRNYGYTF
TGTGCCAGCAGCTTGGCGGTTCGGAACTATGGCTACACCTTC
>TRBJ1-2|TRBV7-8|NA|TRBD1
CASSSLRTGNGYTF
TGTGCCAGCAGCTCCCTCCGGACAGGGAACGGCTACACCTTC
>TRBJ2-2|TRBV5-1|NA|TRBD2
CASSLAGGTGELFF
TGCGCCAGCAGCTTGGCCGGGGGGACCGGGGAGCTGTTTTTT
>TRBJ2-5|TRBV11-2|NA|TRBD2
CASSRSGGARETQYF
TGTGCCAGCAGCCGTAGCGGGGGGGCCCGAGAGACCCAGTACTTC
>TRBJ2-1|TRBV4-1|NA|NA
CASSRISRTVYNEQFF
TGCGCCAGCAGCCGTATATCCCGGACAGTCTACAATGAGCAGTTCTTC
>TRBJ2-6|TRBV6-1|NA|TRBD2
CASSDLGLAELSSGANVLTF
TGTGCCAGCAGTGATTTAGGGCTAGCGGAGCTTTCCTCTGGGGCCAACGTCCTGACTTTC
>TRBJ1-1|TRBV29-1|once|TRBD1
CSAQTTGGNTEAFF
TGCAGCGCTCAAACGACAGGGGGGAACACTGAAGCTTTCTTT
>TRBJ2-1|TRBV9|NA|TRBD2
CASSVLAGLVGNEQFF
TGTGCCAGCAGCGTACTAGCGGGGTTGGTGGGGAATGAGCAGTTCTTC
>TRBJ1-2|TRBV6-5|NA|TRBD1
CASSTQDRGFYGYTF
TGTGCCAGCAGTACCCAGGACAGGGGGTTCTATGGCTACACCTTC
>TRBJ1-4|TRBV5-1|NA|NA
CASSYRGNEKLFF
TGCGCCAGCAGTTATAGGGGGAATGAAAAACTGTTTTTT
>TRBJ1-2|TRBV19|NA|NA
CASSMGGFYGYTF
TGTGCCAGTAGTATGGGAGGATTCTATGGCTACACCTTC
>TRBJ1-6|TRBV6-5|NA|NA
CASSYVRSYNSPLHF
TGTGCCAGCAGTTACGTACGGTCCTATAATTCACCCCTCCACTTT
>TRBJ1-5|TRBV18|NA|NA
CASSPQGPGGGQPQHF
TGTGCCAGCTCACCACAAGGACCGGGGGGTGGTCAGCCCCAGCATTTT
>TRBJ1-5|TRBV19|once|TRBD1
CASSITGGGQPQHF
TGTGCCAGTAGTATTACAGGGGGCGGCCAGCCCCAGCATTTT
>TRBJ1-1|TRBV11-2|NA|NA
CASSLEGGANTEAFF
TGTGCCAGCAGCTTAGAAGGGGGAGCAAACACTGAAGCTTTCTTT